This section outlines one T cell receptor (beta chain) sequence together with its context. This clone was seen only once. No cognate antigen has been identified for it. There are no base qualities to consult, and no much larger clone falls within one base. From V the trimming removes 2 bases and from J it removes 2 bases, while the gene matches leave 8 bases of the junction unaccounted for. Taken from cysteine to phenylalanine, the CDR3 has 17 residues. CDR3 DNA is the only sequence kept; it has 51 bases, read in frame from the first base. In the germline V gene, CDR1 corresponds to SGHRS and CDR2 to YFSETQ. Each collaborating institution followed its own protocols to collect whole blood in K2EDTA tubes. For TCRbeta analysis, collaborators shipped samples as frozen whole blood, isolated PBMCs, or DNA extracted from either of those sample types. These data belong to a study of blood T cell repertoires in COVID-19 (dated by TCRdb to the early 2020s). Concerning the study at large: Samples from collaborators originated in the United States, Italy and Spain and spanned both the acute and convalescent phases of COVID-19. The material from the prospective study consisted of cDNA or gDNA derived from T cells, B-cell-depleted T cells, or PBMCs. The dataset comprised deeply sampled blood TCRbeta repertoires from subjects exposed to, actively infected with, or recovered from COVID-19. The repertoires were made available in a free public database intended to serve as a resource for research on the immune response to SARS-CoV-2. Samples came from the ongoing ImmuneRACE study (first 160 participants) plus 1,254 subjects from 6 global collaborators. Nearly every sample came with metadata listing a de-identified subject ID, COVID-19 status, age in years and sex. Where available, HLA class I and class II types were taken from metadata supplied by the sample provider and were not determined by assay-based typing.

The study at large found these results: How much clinical and demographic metadata was included differed by source and by participant, and the metadata was provided uncurated.

TCRbeta CDR3 regions were amplified from genomic DNA by means of the immunoSEQ Assay, a bias-controlled multiplex PCR. The authors processed their data as follows. The number of nucleated cells in each sample was estimated from the amplification of reference gene primers within the assay. To quantify the absolute abundance of each unique TCRbeta CDR3 rearrangement, sequence reads were collapsed and filtered. Productive Simpson clonality was computed per sample as the square root of Simpson's diversity index over productive rearrangements. In its TCRdb copy, this immuneACCESS table keeps in-frame sequences only and misses some clones. Where compared with another copy, unresolved V genes explain less than half of these, and the others have no known cause. That table gives V, J and clone size, and the DNA gave D and trimming. The sample includes roughly 210,000 clones, with less than 90% observed a single time. In total, the top ten clones hold about 1.7% of the sample.

The TCR comes from a man aged 65-85 years with acute or convalescent COVID-19. The material sequenced was peripheral blood. Rearrangement joined TRBV5-1 to TRBJ2-1, with 9 junctional bases fitting TRBD1. The CDR3 protein: CASSLRGQGGAYNEQFF. The sequenced DNA: TGCGCCAGCAGCTTAAGGGGACAGGGTGGCGCCTACAATGAGCAGTTCTTC. With the portions outside the CDR3 filled from the reference TRBV5-1 and TRBJ2-1 genes, the complete variable region becomes KAGVTQTPRYLIKTRGQQVTLSCSPISGHRSVSWYQQTPGQGLQFLFEYFSETQRNKGNFPGRFSGRQFSNSRSEMNVSTLELGDSALYLCASSLRGQGGAYNEQFFGPGTRLTVL.